The source of this T cell receptor beta chain is a study of Graves' ophthalmopathy and Graves' hyperthyroidism. Study-wide background: Peripheral blood collection took place at initial diagnosis, before any treatment. Study-wide points: Blood contained most expanded thyroid clonotypes exceeding 0.001 frequency.

Using RNA transcripts, the TCR beta CDR3 regions were amplified. Second-round multiplex PCR came after a first-round RT-PCR that employed HTBI primers. TCRdb ran MiXCR on the multiplex PCR reads and lists one entry per CDR3 protein. The table records around 400,000 distinct CDR3 sequences, around 17% of them present only once. The CDR3 runs to 11 residues. The ends were cut back, 4 bases at V and 6 bases at J, with 3 bases in the middle. This clonotype was seen repeatedly, ten times or more. What it binds is not known. Fresh peripheral blood, around 10 ml, was the PBMC source. The sequenced sample consisted of peripheral blood. The sequence derives from a woman in her late teens or twenties with Graves' ophthalmopathy. The rearrangement joins TRBV12-3 or TRBV12-4 to TRBJ2-2, with D unclear. The CDR3 bases are TGTGCCAGCAGTTCTGCCGGGGAGCTGTTTTTT. It specifies CASSSAGELFF.